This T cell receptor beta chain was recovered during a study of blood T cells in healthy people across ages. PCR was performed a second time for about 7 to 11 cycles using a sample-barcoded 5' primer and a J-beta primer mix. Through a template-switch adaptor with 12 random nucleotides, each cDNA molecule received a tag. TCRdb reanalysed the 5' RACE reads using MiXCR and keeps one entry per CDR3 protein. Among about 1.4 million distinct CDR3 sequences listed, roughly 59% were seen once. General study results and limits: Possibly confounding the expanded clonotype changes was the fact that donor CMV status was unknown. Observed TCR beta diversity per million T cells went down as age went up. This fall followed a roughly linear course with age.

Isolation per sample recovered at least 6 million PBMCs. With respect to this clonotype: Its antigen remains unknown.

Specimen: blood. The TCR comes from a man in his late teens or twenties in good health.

The CDR3 DNA sequence: TGTGCCAGCAGTTTATTGGCAGGGCAGTTCTTC. Protein: CASSLLAGQFF. The chain combines TRBV12-3 or TRBV12-4 with TRBJ2-1; D is unclear. This CDR3 comprises 11 residues. Trimming removed 2 bases at V and 12 bases at J, with 8 bases between.